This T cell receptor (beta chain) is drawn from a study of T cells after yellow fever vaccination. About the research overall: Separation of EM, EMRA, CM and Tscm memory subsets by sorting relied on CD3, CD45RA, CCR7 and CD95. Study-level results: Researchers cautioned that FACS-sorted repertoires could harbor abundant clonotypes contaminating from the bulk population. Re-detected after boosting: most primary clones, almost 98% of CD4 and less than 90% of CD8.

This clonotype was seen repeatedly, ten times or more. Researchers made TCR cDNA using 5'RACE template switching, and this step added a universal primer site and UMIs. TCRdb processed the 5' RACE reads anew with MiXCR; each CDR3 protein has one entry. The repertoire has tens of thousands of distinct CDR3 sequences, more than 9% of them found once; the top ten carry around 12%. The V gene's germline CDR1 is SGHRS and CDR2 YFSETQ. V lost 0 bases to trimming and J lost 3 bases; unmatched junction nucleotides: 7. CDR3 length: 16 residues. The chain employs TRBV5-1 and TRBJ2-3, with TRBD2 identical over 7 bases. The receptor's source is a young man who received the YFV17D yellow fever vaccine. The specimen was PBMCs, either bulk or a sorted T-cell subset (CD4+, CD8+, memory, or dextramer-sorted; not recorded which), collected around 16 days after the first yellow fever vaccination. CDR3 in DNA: TGCGCCAGCAGCTTGGCTGCTAGCGGAAAAACAGATACGCAGTATTTT. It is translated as CASSLAASGKTDTQYF.